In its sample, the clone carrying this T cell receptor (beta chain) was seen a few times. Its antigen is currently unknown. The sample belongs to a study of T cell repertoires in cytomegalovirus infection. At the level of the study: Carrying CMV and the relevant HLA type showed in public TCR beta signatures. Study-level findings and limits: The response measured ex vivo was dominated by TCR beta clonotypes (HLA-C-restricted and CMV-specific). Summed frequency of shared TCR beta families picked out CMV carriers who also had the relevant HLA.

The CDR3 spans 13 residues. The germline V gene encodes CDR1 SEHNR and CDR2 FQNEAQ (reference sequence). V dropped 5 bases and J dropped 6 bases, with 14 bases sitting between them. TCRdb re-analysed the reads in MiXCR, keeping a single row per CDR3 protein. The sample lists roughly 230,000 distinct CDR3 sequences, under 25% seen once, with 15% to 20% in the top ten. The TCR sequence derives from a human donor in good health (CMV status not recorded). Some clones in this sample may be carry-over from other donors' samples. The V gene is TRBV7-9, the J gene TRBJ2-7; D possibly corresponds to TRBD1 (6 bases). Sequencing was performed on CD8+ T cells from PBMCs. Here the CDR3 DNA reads TGTGCCAGCAGCACCCCCCACAGGGCCGAGCAGTACTTC. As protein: CASSTPHRAEQYF.